This TCR beta chain originates from a study of tumor T cells in aggressive B-cell lymphoma. Trimming cost V 5 bases and J 2 bases, with 22 bases left between them. The CDR3 totals 18 residues. Germline V gene data show CDR1 as SGHVS and CDR2 as FNYEAQ. Libraries were prepared by immunoSEQ multiplex PCR; TCRdb keeps only in-frame clonotypes and omits some of them. The table has about 2,800 clones, around 90% seen once. The chain uses TRBV7-6 and TRBJ2-1; the D gene is possibly TRBD1 (6 bases). This receptor was obtained from an adult with diffuse large B cell lymphoma. Sequences were obtained from tumor tissue. The CDR3 region is CASSPRGQSLSTYNEQFF. The CDR3 bases are TGTGCCAGCAGCCCGCGTGGACAGTCTCTTTCCACCTACAATGAGCAGTTCTTC.